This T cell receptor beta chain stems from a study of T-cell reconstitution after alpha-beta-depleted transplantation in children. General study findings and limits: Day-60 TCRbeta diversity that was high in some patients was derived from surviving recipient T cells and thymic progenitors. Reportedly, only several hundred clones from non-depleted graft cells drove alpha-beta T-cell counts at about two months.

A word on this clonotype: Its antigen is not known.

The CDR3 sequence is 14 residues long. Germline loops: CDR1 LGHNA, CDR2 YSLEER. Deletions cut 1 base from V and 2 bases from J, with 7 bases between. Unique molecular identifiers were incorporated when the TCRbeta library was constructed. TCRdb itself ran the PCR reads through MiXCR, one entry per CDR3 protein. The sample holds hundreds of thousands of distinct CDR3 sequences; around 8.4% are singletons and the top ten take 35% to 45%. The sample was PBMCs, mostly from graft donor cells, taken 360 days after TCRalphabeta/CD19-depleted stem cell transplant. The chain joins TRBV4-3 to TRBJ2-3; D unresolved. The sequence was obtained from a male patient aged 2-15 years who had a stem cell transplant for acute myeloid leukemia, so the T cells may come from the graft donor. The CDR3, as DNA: TGCGCCAGCAGCCAAGCGGGCCACACAGATACGCAGTATTTT. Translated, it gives CASSQAGHTDTQYF.